A single sample gave rise to the 3 T cell receptor beta chains below, sequenced in a study of shared clonotypes between healthy human individuals. The method was immunoSEQ multiplex PCR; TCRdb's version includes in-frame clones alone and lacks a portion of them. The repertoire holds approximately 330,000 clones, with 70% to 75% as singletons. The sample consisted of memory CD4+ T cells sorted from blood. Subset indicated: CD45RA-negative fraction. Receptors were obtained from a man younger than 45 in good health.

The chain uses TRBV18 and TRBJ1-1; D remains unclear. V lost 3 bases and J lost 0, with 5 bases in between. CDR3 length equals 13 residues. CDR1 and CDR2 (germline): KGHSH, LQKENI. As DNA, the CDR3 is TGTGCCAGCTCACCTGACGTGAACACTGAAGCTTTCTTT. This encodes CASSPDVNTEAFF.

The V call is TRBV28, the J call TRBJ2-3; D might be TRBD1 or TRBD2, each matching 5 bases. Germline V gene sequence: CDR1 MDHEN, CDR2 SYDVKM. The CDR3 extends over 14 amino acids. V was trimmed by 1 base and J by 2 bases, leaving 7 bases between them. The CDR3 DNA sequence: TGTGCCAGCAGTTTATTCGGGGCCACAGATACGCAGTATTTT. It yields the protein CASSLFGATDTQYF. The whole variable domain, remainder taken from reference TRBV28 and TRBJ2-3, is DVKVTQSSRYLVKRTGEKVFLECVQDMDHENMFWYRQDPGLGLRLIYFSYDVKMKEKGDIPEGYSVSREKKERFSLILESASTNQTSMYLCASSLFGATDTQYFGPGTRLTVL.

The chain couples TRBV2 to TRBJ2-5, with D possibly TRBD1 on 5 matching bases. There are 12 residues in the CDR3. The V gene lost 6 bases and the J gene lost 4 bases, with 9 bases spanning the gap. Germline lookup yields CDR1 SNHLY and CDR2 FYNNEI. In nucleotides, the CDR3 is TGTGCCAGCAGCCTAGGGGCAGAGACCCAGTACTTC. Protein product: CASSLGAETQYF.